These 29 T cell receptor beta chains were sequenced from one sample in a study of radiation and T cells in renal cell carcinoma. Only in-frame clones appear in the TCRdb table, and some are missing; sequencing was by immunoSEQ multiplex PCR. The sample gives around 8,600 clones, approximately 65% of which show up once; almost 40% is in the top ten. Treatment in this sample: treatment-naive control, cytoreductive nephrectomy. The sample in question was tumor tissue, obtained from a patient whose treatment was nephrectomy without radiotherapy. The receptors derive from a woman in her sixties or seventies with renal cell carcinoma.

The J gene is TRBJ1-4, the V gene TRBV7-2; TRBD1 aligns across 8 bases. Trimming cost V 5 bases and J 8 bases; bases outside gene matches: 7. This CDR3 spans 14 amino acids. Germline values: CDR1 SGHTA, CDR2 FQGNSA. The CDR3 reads CASSVGQGDEKLFF. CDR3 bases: TGTGCCAGCAGCGTCGGACAGGGTGACGAAAAACTGTTTTTT.

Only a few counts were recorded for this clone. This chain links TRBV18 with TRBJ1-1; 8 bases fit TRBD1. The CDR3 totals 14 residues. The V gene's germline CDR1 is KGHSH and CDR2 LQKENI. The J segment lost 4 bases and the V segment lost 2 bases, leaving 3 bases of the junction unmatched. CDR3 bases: TGTGCCAGCTCACCAGGCGGGACAGGCACTGAAGCTTTCTTT. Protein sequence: CASSPGGTGTEAFF.

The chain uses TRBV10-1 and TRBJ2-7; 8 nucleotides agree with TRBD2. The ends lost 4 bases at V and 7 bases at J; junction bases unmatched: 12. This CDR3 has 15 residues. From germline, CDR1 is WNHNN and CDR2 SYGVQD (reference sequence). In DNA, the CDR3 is TGCGCCAGCAGTGGTTACACGAGGACTAGCTGGGAGCAGTACTTC. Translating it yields CASSGYTRTSWEQYF.

As DNA, the CDR3 is TGTGCCAGCAGCTTGGGTCGGGCGCCCCTTGAAGCTTTCTTT. Protein: CASSLGRAPLEAFF. The V and J genes are TRBV5-4 and TRBJ1-1; the D is unclear. Germline V gene data show CDR1 as SGHNT and CDR2 as YYREEE (reference sequence). The ends were cut back, 0 bases at V and 7 bases at J, with 13 bases in the middle. This CDR3 has 14 residues.

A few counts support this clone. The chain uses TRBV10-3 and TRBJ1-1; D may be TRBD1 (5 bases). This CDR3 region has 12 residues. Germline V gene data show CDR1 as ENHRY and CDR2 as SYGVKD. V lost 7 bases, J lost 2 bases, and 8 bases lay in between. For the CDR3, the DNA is TGTGCCATCAAAGACAGAAACACTGAAGCTTTCTTT. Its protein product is CAIKDRNTEAFF.

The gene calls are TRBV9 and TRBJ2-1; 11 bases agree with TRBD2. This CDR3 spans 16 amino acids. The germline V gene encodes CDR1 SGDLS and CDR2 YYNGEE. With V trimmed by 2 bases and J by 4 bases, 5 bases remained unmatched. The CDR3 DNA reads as TGTGCCAGCAGCGTGCGGGGACTAGCGGAGTACAATGAGCAGTTCTTC. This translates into CASSVRGLAEYNEQFF.

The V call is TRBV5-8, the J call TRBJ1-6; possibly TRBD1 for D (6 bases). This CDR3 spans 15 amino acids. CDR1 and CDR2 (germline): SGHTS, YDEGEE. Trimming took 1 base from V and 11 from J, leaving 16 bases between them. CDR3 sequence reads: CASSLFAGASAPLHF. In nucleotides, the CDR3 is TGTGCCAGCAGCTTGTTTGCAGGGGCCTCGGCACCCCTCCACTTT.

CDR3 DNA: TGTGCCAGCAGCCCCCGCCAGACTGGAGGGAAGCTGTTTTTT. It translates to CASSPRQTGGKLFF. The V call is TRBV14, the J call TRBJ1-4, with D uncertain. V gave up 4 bases and J gave up 14 bases, with 20 bases separating them. Per the germline V gene, CDR1 is SGHDN and CDR2 is FVKESK. The CDR3 has 14 amino acids.

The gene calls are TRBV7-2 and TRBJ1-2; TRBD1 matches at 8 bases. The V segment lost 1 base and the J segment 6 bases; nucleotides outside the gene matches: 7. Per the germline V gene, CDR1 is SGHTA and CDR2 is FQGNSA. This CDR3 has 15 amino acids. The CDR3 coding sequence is TGTGCCAGCAGCTTAGGTCCAGGGGGCTTGGATGGCTACACCTTC. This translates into CASSLGPGGLDGYTF.

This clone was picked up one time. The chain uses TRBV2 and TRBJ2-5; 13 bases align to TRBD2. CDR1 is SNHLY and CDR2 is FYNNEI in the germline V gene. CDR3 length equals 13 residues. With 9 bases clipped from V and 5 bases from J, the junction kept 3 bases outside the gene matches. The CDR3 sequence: CARTSGGPETQYF. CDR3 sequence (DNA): TGTGCCAGGACTAGCGGGGGGCCGGAGACCCAGTACTTC.

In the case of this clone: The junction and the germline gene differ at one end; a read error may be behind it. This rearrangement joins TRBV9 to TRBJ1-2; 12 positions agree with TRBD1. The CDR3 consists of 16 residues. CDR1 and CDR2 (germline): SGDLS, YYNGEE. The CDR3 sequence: CARSAGGTGGLRGYTF. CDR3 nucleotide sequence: TGTGCCCGCAGCGCGGGGGGGACAGGGGGCCTTCGAGGCTACACCTTC.

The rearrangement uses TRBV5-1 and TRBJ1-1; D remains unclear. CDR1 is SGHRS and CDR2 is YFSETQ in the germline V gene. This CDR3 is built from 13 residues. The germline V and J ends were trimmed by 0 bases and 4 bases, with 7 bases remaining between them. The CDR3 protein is CASSLDWGTEAFF. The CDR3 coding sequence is TGCGCCAGCAGCTTGGACTGGGGCACTGAAGCTTTCTTT. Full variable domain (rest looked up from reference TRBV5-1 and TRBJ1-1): KAGVTQTPRYLIKTRGQQVTLSCSPISGHRSVSWYQQTPGQGLQFLFEYFSETQRNKGNFPGRFSGRQFSNSRSEMNVSTLELGDSALYLCASSLDWGTEAFFGQGTRLTVV.

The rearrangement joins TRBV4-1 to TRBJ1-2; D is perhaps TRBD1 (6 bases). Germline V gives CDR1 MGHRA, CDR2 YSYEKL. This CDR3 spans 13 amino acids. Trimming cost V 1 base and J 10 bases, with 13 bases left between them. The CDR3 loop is CASSQGVGGAYTF. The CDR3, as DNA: TGCGCCAGCAGCCAAGGGGTTGGGGGCGCCTACACCTTC.

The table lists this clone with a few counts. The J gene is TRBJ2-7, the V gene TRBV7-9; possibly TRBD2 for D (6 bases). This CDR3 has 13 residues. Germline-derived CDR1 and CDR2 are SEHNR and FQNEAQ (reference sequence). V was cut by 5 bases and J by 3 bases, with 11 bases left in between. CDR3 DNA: TGTGCCAGCAGCCCAGGGACTGGCTACGAGCAGTACTTC. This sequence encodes CASSPGTGYEQYF.

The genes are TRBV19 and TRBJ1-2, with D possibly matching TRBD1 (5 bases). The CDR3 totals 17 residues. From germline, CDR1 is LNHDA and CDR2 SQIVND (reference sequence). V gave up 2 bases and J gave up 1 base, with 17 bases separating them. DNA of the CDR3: TGTGCCAGTAGTATATCGAGAGGGGCGGACTATAACTATGGCTACACCTTC. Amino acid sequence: CASSISRGADYNYGYTF.

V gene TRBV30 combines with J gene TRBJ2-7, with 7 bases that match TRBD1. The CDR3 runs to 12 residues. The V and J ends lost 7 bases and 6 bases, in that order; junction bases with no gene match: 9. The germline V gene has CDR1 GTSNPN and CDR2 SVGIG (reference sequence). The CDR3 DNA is TGTGCCTATTCCAAGGGGGCGGGCGAGCAGTACTTC. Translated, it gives CAYSKGAGEQYF.

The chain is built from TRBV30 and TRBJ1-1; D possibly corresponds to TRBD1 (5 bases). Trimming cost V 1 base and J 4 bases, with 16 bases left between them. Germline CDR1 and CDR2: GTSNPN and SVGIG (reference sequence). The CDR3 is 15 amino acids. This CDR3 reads CAWSGRAGKGTEAFF. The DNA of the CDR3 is TGTGCCTGGAGTGGTCGGGCAGGGAAGGGCACTGAAGCTTTCTTT.

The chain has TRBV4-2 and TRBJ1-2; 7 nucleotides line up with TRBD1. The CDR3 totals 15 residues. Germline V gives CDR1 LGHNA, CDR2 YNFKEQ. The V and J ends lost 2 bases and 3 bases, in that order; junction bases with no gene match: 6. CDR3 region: CASSQRQGVDYGYTF. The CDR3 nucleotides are TGTGCCAGCAGCCAACGACAGGGAGTAGACTATGGCTACACCTTC.

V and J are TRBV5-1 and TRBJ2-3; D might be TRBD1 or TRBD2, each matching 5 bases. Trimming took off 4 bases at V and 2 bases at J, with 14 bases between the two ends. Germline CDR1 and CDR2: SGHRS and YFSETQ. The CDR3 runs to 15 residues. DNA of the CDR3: TGCGCCAGCAGCCTCAATGGGGGATTCACAGATACGCAGTATTTT. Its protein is CASSLNGGFTDTQYF. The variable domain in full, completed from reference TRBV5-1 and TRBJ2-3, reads KAGVTQTPRYLIKTRGQQVTLSCSPISGHRSVSWYQQTPGQGLQFLFEYFSETQRNKGNFPGRFSGRQFSNSRSEMNVSTLELGDSALYLCASSLNGGFTDTQYFGPGTRLTVL.

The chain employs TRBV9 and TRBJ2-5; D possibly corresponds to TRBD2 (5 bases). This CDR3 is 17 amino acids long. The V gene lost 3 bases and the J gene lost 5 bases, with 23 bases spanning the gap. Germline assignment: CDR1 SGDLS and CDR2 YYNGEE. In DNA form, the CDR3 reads TGTGCCAGCAGCGGGCTCCGTTGGGGTCACGGGGTGGAGACCCAGTACTTC. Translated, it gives CASSGLRWGHGVETQYF.

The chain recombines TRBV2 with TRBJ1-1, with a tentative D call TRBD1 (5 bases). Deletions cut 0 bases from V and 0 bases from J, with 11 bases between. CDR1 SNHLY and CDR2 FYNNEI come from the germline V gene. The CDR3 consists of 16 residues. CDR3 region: CASSEAGERLNTEAFF. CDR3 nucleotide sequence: TGTGCCAGCAGTGAAGCAGGGGAAAGACTGAACACTGAAGCTTTCTTT.

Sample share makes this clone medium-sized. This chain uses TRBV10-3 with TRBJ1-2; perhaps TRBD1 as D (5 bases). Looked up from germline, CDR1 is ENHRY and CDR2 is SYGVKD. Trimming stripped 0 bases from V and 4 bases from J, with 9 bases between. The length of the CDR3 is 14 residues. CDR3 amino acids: CAISESTRAYGYTF. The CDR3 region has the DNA TGTGCCATCAGTGAGTCAACCAGGGCCTATGGCTACACCTTC.

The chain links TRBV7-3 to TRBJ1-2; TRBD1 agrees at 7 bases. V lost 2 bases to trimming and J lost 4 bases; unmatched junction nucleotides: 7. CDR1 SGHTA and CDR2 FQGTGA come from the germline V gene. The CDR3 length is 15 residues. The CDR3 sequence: CASSLQAGGGYGYTF. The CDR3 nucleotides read TGTGCCAGCAGCTTACAGGCAGGGGGAGGCTATGGCTACACCTTC.

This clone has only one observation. CDR3 DNA: TGTGCCAGTGCGACAGGGGGGGGCTACGAGCAGTACTTC. It yields the protein CASATGGGYEQYF. This chain uses TRBV19 with TRBJ2-7; TRBD1 matches 9 bases. The CDR3 runs 13 residues. The germline V gene encodes CDR1 LNHDA and CDR2 SQIVND (reference sequence). V was clipped by 8 bases and J by 3 bases; unmatched bases: 5.

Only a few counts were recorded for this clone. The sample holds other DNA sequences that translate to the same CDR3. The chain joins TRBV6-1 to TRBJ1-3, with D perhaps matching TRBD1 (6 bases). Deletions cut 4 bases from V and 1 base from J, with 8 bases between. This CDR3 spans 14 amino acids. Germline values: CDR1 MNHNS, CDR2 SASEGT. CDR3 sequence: CASSAQGSGNTIYF. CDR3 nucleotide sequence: TGTGCCAGCAGTGCACAGGGATCTGGAAACACCATATATTTT.

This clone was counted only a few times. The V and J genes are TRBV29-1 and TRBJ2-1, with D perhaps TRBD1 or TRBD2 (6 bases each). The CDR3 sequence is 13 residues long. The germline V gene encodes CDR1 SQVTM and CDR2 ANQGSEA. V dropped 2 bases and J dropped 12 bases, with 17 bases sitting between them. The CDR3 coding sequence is TGCAGCGTTGAATACGGGGGCTACCTTGGGCAGTTCTTC. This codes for CSVEYGGYLGQFF.

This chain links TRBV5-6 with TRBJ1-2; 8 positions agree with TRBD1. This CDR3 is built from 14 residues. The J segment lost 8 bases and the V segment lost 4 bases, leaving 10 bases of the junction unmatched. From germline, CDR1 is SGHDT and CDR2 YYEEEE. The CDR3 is CASSPRTGMGGYTF. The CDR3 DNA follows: TGTGCCAGCAGCCCTAGGACAGGGATGGGGGGCTACACCTTC.

This chain's CDR3 is CAISEITAFSGNTIYF. CDR3 DNA sequence: TGTGCCATCAGTGAGATAACAGCCTTCTCTGGAAACACCATATATTTT. This chain joins TRBV10-3 and TRBJ1-3; D ambiguous. In germline, CDR1 is ENHRY, CDR2 SYGVKD. The CDR3 contains 16 residues. V was pared by 2 bases and J by 0 bases, with 11 bases between.

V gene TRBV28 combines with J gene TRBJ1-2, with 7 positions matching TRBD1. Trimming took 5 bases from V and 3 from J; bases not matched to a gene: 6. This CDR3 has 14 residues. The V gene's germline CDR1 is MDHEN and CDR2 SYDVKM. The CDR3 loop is CASSPGQRYYGYTF. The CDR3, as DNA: TGTGCCAGCAGTCCGGGACAGAGATACTATGGCTACACCTTC.